Listed here is a single T cell receptor beta chain. This sample is part of a study of blood T cell repertoires in COVID-19. Background on the study: Both acute and convalescent COVID-19 samples were obtained from the United States, Italy and Spain.

The CDR3 sequence is 13 residues long. Trimming removed 8 bases from V and 7 bases from J; junction bases left unmatched: 9. In the authors' workflow: Nucleated cell counts were estimated from reference gene primer amplification. Measured with immunoSEQ multiplex PCR; TCRdb has only the in-frame clones, and not every one. V and J calls and clone size are copied from that table; D and trimming were computed from the DNA. The top ten clones hold approximately 6.9% of a sample with roughly 200,000 clones, under 90% of them seen once. The sequence was obtained from a man between 60 and 75 years old with acute or convalescent COVID-19. V is TRBV12-3 or TRBV12-4 and J is TRBJ1-1; TRBD1 aligns across 8 bases. Material for sequencing was peripheral blood. Here the CDR3 reads CASGGQGGGEAFF. In DNA form, the CDR3 reads TGTGCCAGCGGCGGACAGGGCGGCGGTGAAGCTTTCTTT.